One and the same sample provided the 28 T cell receptor beta chains below, sequenced in a study of OX40 agonist ivuxolimab in advanced cancers. Assay: immunoSEQ multiplex PCR; the TCRdb copy retains only in-frame clones and omits some. The sample includes about 39,000 clones, roughly 92% seen only once; the top ten take 20% to 25%. Sequenced material: CD4+ or CD8+ T cells sorted from blood, taken in a trial of the OX40 agonist ivuxolimab. These receptors all stem from an adult with an advanced solid tumor such as melanoma, head and neck, liver or kidney cancer.

The V gene is TRBV27, the J gene TRBJ2-3, with 9 bases that match TRBD1. The CDR3 extends over 18 amino acids. The J segment lost 0 bases and the V segment lost 0 bases, leaving 7 bases of the junction unmatched. Germline CDR1 reads MNHEY; CDR2 reads SMNVEV (reference sequence). This CDR3 is CASSLSTFGQGSTDTQYF. The CDR3 DNA follows: TGTGCCAGCAGTTTATCGACTTTCGGACAGGGGAGCACAGATACGCAGTATTTT.

This clone was seen a few times. This chain joins TRBV4-1 and TRBJ2-3; the D gene is possibly TRBD2 (6 bases). The germline gives CDR1 MGHRA, CDR2 YSYEKL. The germline V and J ends were trimmed by 4 bases and 4 bases, with 12 bases remaining between them. The CDR3 consists of 14 residues. CDR3: CASSLTTRPDTQYF. CDR3 in DNA: TGCGCCAGCAGCCTAACGACTAGACCAGATACGCAGTATTTT.

This chain connects TRBV28 to TRBJ2-3, with no clear D. This CDR3 spans 13 amino acids. V dropped 4 bases and J dropped 1 base, with 6 bases sitting between them. Germline V gene sequence: CDR1 MDHEN, CDR2 SYDVKM. This chain's CDR3 is CASSWRGTDTQYF. The CDR3 coding sequence is TGTGCCAGCAGTTGGAGAGGCACAGATACGCAGTATTTT.

The table lists this clone with a count of one. This chain links TRBV19 with TRBJ2-2; D gene ambiguous. The germline CDR1 and CDR2 sequences are LNHDA and SQIVND (reference sequence). The CDR3 length is 14 residues. The ends were cut back, 4 bases at V and 3 bases at J, with 9 bases in the middle. The CDR3 reads CASSSPVDTGELFF. CDR3 sequence (DNA): TGTGCCAGTAGTAGCCCAGTTGACACCGGGGAGCTGTTTTTT. The full variable domain, completed using reference TRBV19 and TRBJ2-2, is DGGITQSPKYLFRKEGQNVTLSCEQNLNHDAMYWYRQDPGQGLRLIYYSQIVNDFQKGDIAEGYSVSREKKESFPLTVTSAQKNPTAFYLCASSSPVDTGELFFGEGSRLTVL.

The chain has TRBV10-3 and TRBJ2-2; 7 positions match TRBD2. Trimming took 7 bases from V and 0 from J; bases not matched to a gene: 2. From germline, CDR1 is ENHRY and CDR2 SYGVKD. The CDR3 is 14 residues long. For the CDR3, the DNA is TGTGCCATCACGAGCGGGACGAACACCGGGGAGCTGTTTTTT. Translating it yields CAITSGTNTGELFF.

This clone has a single count. The chain joins TRBV11-3 to TRBJ1-1; no definite D call. This CDR3 has 15 amino acids. Trimming left V 5 bases short and J 5 bases short, with 18 bases between. The germline gives CDR1 SGHNT, CDR2 YENEEA. Written as DNA, the CDR3 is TGTGCCAGCAGCCCCCGCGGGTGGGAAGGGACTGAAGCTTTCTTT. Amino acid sequence: CASSPRGWEGTEAFF. The full variable domain, its missing parts supplied by reference TRBV11-3 and TRBJ1-1, is EAGVVQSPRYKIIEKKQPVAFWCNPISGHNTLYWYLQNLGQGPELLIRYENEEAVDDSQLPKDRFSAERLKGVDSTLKIQPAELGDSAVYLCASSPRGWEGTEAFFGQGTRLTVV.

J is TRBJ2-1 and V is TRBV27; 8 nucleotides line up with TRBD1. J was trimmed by 7 bases and V by 6 bases; bases with no gene match: 11. The CDR3 totals 15 residues. Germline V gene lookup returns CDR1 MNHEY and CDR2 SMNVEV (reference sequence). The CDR3: CASSLETGAGNEQFF. The CDR3 DNA sequence: TGTGCCAGCAGCCTCGAGACAGGGGCAGGAAATGAGCAGTTCTTC.

The V call is TRBV6-1, the J call TRBJ2-1; either TRBD1 or TRBD2 may supply D (5 bases each). The length of the CDR3 is 15 residues. Germline V gene sequence: CDR1 MNHNS, CDR2 SASEGT. V dropped 5 bases and J dropped 10 bases, with 21 bases sitting between them. The CDR3 coding sequence is TGTGCCAGCAGTACGATCCGGGACCACCAAGCCGAGCAGTTCTTC. It encodes CASSTIRDHQAEQFF.

This clone appeared a single time. The chain uses TRBV7-5 and TRBJ2-5; the table's D call of TRBD2 was not tested on the DNA. TRBV7-5 represents a pseudogene. This CDR3 has 12 amino acids. CDR3 coding DNA: TGTGCCAGAACCCTCGGGGGGGAGACCCAGTACTTC. Protein product: CARTLGGETQYF.

J is TRBJ2-1 and V is TRBV4-1; 7 bases match TRBD1. This CDR3 is built from 14 residues. In germline, CDR1 is MGHRA, CDR2 YSYEKL. Losses at the gene ends were 4 bases for V and 7 bases for J; bases not matched to a gene: 7. This chain's CDR3 is CASSLDREWNEQFF. The DNA of the CDR3 is TGCGCCAGCAGCCTTGACAGGGAATGGAATGAGCAGTTCTTC.

This chain uses TRBV6-6 with TRBJ2-4; D is unclear. Germline loops: CDR1 MNHNY, CDR2 SVGAGI (reference sequence). The CDR3 runs 16 residues. V lost 7 bases and J lost 3, with 19 bases in between. The CDR3 here is CASNEPGVGFKNIQYF. The CDR3 DNA sequence: TGTGCCAGCAACGAACCCGGTGTGGGATTCAAAAACATTCAGTACTTC.

This clone has just one count. V and J are TRBV4-2 and TRBJ2-5; 14 nucleotides align to TRBD2. With the DNA end fitting TRBJ2-7 better, the J assignment may be wrong. The germline gives CDR1 LGHNA, CDR2 YNFKEQ. CDR3 size: 16 residues. Written as DNA, the CDR3 is TGTGCCAGCAGCCGAGAGGGACTAGCGGGAGTATCCGAGCAGTACTTC. This gives the protein CASSREGLAGVSEQYF.

The chain couples TRBV13 to TRBJ2-6; D gene uncertain. Trimming took 5 bases from V and 1 from J, leaving 9 bases between them. This CDR3 comprises 15 residues. Looked up from germline, CDR1 is PRHDT and CDR2 is FYEKMQ (reference sequence). CDR3 coding DNA: TGTGCCAGCAGCCCCGAGATTTCTGGGGCCAACGTCCTGACTTTC. Its translation: CASSPEISGANVLTF.

The chain has TRBV6-5 and TRBJ1-5; D uncertain. CDR3 length: 14 amino acids. The germline CDR1 and CDR2 sequences are MNHEY and SVGAGI. The germline V and J ends were trimmed by 4 bases and 0 bases, with 7 bases remaining between them. CDR3 residues: CASSSGGSNQPQHF. CDR3 DNA: TGTGCCAGCAGTTCCGGCGGTAGCAATCAGCCCCAGCATTTT.

The genes are TRBV27 and TRBJ2-6, with 7 bases identical to TRBD2. Germline CDR1 reads MNHEY; CDR2 reads SMNVEV (reference sequence). V lost 5 bases to trimming and J lost 4 bases; unmatched junction nucleotides: 2. The CDR3 sequence is 14 residues long. CDR3 loop: CASSLAAGANVLTF. The CDR3 DNA follows: TGTGCCAGCAGTCTAGCGGCGGGGGCCAACGTCCTGACTTTC.

V is TRBV5-1 and J is TRBJ2-7; 8 bases agree with TRBD1. The CDR3 is 14 residues long. Germline CDR1 is SGHRS and CDR2 is YFSETQ. With V trimmed by 2 bases and J by 3 bases, 4 bases remained unmatched. The CDR3, as DNA: TGCGCCAGCAGCTTAGGAGGGACAGGCTACGAGCAGTACTTC. Translated: CASSLGGTGYEQYF.

The chain has TRBV4-1 and TRBJ2-7; 10 nucleotides line up with TRBD1. There are 15 residues in the CDR3. Germline V lookup: CDR1 MGHRA, CDR2 YSYEKL. V shed 4 bases and J 3 bases; nucleotides not matched to a gene: 6. The CDR3: CASSPGTGVFYEQYF. As DNA, the CDR3 is TGCGCCAGCAGCCCGGGGACAGGGGTCTTCTACGAGCAGTACTTC.

J is TRBJ2-5 and V is TRBV28; maybe TRBD1 (6 bases). V was cut by 2 bases and J by 1 base, with 8 bases left in between. CDR1 MDHEN and CDR2 SYDVKM come from the germline V gene. This CDR3 region has 14 residues. Here the CDR3 reads CASSLGRGQETQYF. The CDR3 region has the DNA TGTGCCAGCAGTTTAGGCAGGGGCCAAGAGACCCAGTACTTC.

The V gene is TRBV11-3, the J gene TRBJ2-7, with D hard to call. With 0 bases removed from V and 2 bases from J, the gap between germline ends came to 11 bases. The germline CDR1 and CDR2 sequences are SGHNT and YENEEA. CDR3 length equals 15 residues. CDR3 sequence: CASSLDRKDPYEQYF. The CDR3 DNA reads as TGTGCCAGCAGCTTAGATAGGAAGGATCCCTACGAGCAGTACTTC.

V usage is TRBV6-5 and J usage is TRBJ2-7; D ambiguous. Trimming left V 6 bases short and J 4 bases short, with 10 bases between. Germline V lookup: CDR1 MNHEY, CDR2 SVGAGI. CDR3 size: 12 residues. The CDR3 loop is CASSPDRYEQYF. CDR3 coding DNA: TGTGCCAGCAGCCCTGACCGTTACGAGCAGTACTTC.

The sample holds a few counts of this clone. The genes are TRBV28 and TRBJ2-1; D is unclear. V lost 3 bases and J 0 bases, leaving 9 bases between the germline ends. The CDR3 sequence is 15 residues long. Germline V gives CDR1 MDHEN, CDR2 SYDVKM. CDR3 in DNA: TGTGCCAGCAGTTTGCCGCAGGACTCCTACAATGAGCAGTTCTTC. Translated: CASSLPQDSYNEQFF. Combining the CDR3 with reference TRBV28 and TRBJ2-1 gives the whole variable domain DVKVTQSSRYLVKRTGEKVFLECVQDMDHENMFWYRQDPGLGLRLIYFSYDVKMKEKGDIPEGYSVSREKKERFSLILESASTNQTSMYLCASSLPQDSYNEQFFGPGTRLTVL.

The rearrangement links TRBV7-8 to TRBJ2-7; 7 nucleotides match TRBD2. The V gene end was trimmed by 1 base and the J gene end by 3 bases; junction bases not matched to a gene: 6. The CDR3 consists of 15 residues. In germline, CDR1 is SGHVS, CDR2 FQNEAQ. CDR3 residues: CASSLDGGLGYEQYF. In DNA, the CDR3 is TGTGCCAGCAGCTTAGACGGCGGACTAGGCTACGAGCAGTACTTC.

This chain connects TRBV7-6 to TRBJ1-1; weak D call: TRBD1 (6 bases). The CDR3 length is 16 residues. The V and J ends lost 5 bases and 2 bases respectively, with 18 bases between them. Germline V CDR1 and CDR2: SGHVS, FNYEAQ. DNA for the CDR3: TGTGCCAGCAGCCCCTACCAGGGACAATCTAACACTGAAGCTTTCTTT. Protein sequence: CASSPYQGQSNTEAFF.

This clone has more than one count but fewer than ten. The chain is built from TRBV4-1 and TRBJ2-7; 7 bases are a match to TRBD1. The CDR3 loop spans 15 amino acids. From germline, CDR1 is MGHRA and CDR2 YSYEKL. Trimming removed 3 bases from V and 6 bases from J; junction bases left unmatched: 11. CDR3 coding DNA: TGCGCCAGCAGCCAGAAGACAGGGCTAGGTTCCGAGCAGTACTTC. Amino acids: CASSQKTGLGSEQYF.

V and J are TRBV28 and TRBJ2-1, with 7 bases aligning to TRBD1. The CDR3 extends over 11 amino acids. Per germline, CDR1 MDHEN and CDR2 SYDVKM. The CDR3 spells CAGGPYNEQFF. For the CDR3, the DNA is TGTGCAGGGGGCCCCTACAATGAGCAGTTCTTC.

The chain recombines TRBV6-6 with TRBJ2-7, with TRBD1 matching 10 bases. The junction had 7 bases not matched to a gene; V was cut back by 2 bases and J by 3 bases. Germline V gene lookup returns CDR1 MNHNY and CDR2 SVGAGI (reference sequence). There are 16 residues in the CDR3. As DNA, the CDR3 is TGTGCCAGCAGTTACACCAGGACAGGGGGGGACTACGAGCAGTACTTC. Translation: CASSYTRTGGDYEQYF.

V and J are TRBV7-9 and TRBJ2-1, with 11 bases lining up with TRBD2. Trimming cost V 3 bases and J 4 bases; bases outside gene matches: 2. CDR3 length: 15 amino acids. Germline V CDR1 and CDR2: SEHNR, FQNEAQ (reference sequence). The CDR3 is CASSFASGRYNEQFF. In nucleotides, the CDR3 is TGTGCCAGCAGCTTCGCTAGCGGGAGGTACAATGAGCAGTTCTTC.

The chain employs TRBV28 and TRBJ2-1; 8 nucleotides align to TRBD1. Per the germline V gene, CDR1 is MDHEN and CDR2 is SYDVKM. This CDR3 contains 15 residues. With V trimmed by 6 bases and J by 0 bases, 4 bases remained unmatched. CDR3 bases: TGTGCCAGCAGAAAGACAGGGGTCTCCTACAATGAGCAGTTCTTC. Its translation is CASRKTGVSYNEQFF.